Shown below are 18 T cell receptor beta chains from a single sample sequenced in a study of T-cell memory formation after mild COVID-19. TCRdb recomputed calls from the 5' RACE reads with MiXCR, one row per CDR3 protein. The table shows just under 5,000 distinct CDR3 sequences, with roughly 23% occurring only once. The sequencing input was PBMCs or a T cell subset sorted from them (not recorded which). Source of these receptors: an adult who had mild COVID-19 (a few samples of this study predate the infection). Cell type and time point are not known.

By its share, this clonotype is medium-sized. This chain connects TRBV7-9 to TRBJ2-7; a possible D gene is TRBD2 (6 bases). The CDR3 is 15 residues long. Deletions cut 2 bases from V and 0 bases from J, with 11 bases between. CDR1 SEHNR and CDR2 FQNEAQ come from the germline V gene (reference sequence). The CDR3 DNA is TGTGCCAGCAGCTTACGATTAGCGGCCTCCTACGAGCAGTACTTC. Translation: CASSLRLAASYEQYF.

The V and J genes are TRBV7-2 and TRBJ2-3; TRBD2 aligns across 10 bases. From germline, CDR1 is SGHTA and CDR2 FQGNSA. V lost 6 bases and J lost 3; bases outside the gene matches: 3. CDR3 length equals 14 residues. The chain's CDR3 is CASSPGLATDTQYF. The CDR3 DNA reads TGTGCCAGCAGTCCGGGACTAGCGACAGATACGCAGTATTTT.

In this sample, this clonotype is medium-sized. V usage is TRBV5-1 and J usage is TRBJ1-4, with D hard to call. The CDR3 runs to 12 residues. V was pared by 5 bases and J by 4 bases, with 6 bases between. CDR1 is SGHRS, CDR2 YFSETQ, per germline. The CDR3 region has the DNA TGCGCCAGCAGGGGAGGTAATGAAAAACTGTTTTTT. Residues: CASRGGNEKLFF. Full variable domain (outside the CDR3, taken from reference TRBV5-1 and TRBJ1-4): KAGVTQTPRYLIKTRGQQVTLSCSPISGHRSVSWYQQTPGQGLQFLFEYFSETQRNKGNFPGRFSGRQFSNSRSEMNVSTLELGDSALYLCASRGGNEKLFFGSGTQLSVL.

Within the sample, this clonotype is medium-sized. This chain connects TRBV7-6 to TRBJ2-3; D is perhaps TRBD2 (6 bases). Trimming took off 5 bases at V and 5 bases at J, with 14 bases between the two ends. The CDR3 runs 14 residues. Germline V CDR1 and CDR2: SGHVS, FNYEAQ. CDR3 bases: TGTGCCAGCAGCCCGGACTACTCAAAAGATACGCAGTATTTT. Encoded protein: CASSPDYSKDTQYF. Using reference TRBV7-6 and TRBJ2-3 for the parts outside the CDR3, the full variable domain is GAGVSQSPRYKVTKRGQDVALRCDPISGHVSLYWYRQALGQGPEFLTYFNYEAQQDKSGLPNDRFSAERPEGSISTLTIQRTEQRDSAMYRCASSPDYSKDTQYFGPGTRLTVL.

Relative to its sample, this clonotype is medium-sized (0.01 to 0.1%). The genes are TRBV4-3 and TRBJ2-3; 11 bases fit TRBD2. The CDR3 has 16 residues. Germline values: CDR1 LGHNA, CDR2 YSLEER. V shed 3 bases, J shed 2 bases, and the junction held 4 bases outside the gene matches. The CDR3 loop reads CASSQQLAGATDTQYF. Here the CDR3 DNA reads TGCGCCAGCAGCCAGCAACTAGCGGGGGCCACAGATACGCAGTATTTT.

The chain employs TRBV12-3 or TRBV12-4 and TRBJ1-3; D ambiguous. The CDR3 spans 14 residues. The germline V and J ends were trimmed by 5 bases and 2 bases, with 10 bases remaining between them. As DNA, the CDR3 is TGTGCCAGCAGTATGGGAGGGACTGGAAACACCATATATTTT. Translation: CASSMGGTGNTIYF.

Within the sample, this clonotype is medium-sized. In nucleotides, the CDR3 is TGCGCCAGCAGCCAATATTGGGACAGGGGAGGAGAGCCCCAGCATTTT. The encoded protein is CASSQYWDRGGEPQHF. The J gene is TRBJ1-5, the V gene TRBV4-1; TRBD1 aligns across 10 bases. The CDR3 is 16 residues long. The V segment lost 2 bases and the J segment 8 bases; nucleotides outside the gene matches: 9. Germline V gives CDR1 MGHRA, CDR2 YSYEKL.

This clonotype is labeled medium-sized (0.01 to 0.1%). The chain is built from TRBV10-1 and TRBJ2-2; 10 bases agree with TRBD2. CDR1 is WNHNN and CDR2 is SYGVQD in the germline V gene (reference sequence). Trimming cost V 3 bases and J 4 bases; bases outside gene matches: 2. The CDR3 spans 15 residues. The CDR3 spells CASSDKRGGTGELFF. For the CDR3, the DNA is TGCGCCAGCAGTGACAAGCGGGGGGGCACCGGGGAGCTGTTTTTT.

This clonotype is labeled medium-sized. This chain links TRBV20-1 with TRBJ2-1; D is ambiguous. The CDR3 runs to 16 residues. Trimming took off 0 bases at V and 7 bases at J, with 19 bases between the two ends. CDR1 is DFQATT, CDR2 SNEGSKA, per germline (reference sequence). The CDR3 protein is CSARDLTSTALNEQFF. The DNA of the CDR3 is TGCAGTGCTAGAGATCTGACTTCGACTGCCTTGAATGAGCAGTTCTTC.

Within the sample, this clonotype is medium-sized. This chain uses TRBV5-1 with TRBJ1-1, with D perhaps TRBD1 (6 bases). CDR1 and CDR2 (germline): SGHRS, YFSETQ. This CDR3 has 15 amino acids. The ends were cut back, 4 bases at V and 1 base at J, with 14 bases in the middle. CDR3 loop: CASSILGQQNTEAFF. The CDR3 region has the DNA TGCGCCAGCAGCATCCTTGGACAGCAGAACACTGAAGCTTTCTTT.

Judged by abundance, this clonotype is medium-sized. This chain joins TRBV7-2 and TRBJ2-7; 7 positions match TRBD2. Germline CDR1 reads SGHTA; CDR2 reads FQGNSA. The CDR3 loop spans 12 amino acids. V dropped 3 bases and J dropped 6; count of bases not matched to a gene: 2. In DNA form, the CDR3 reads TGTGCCAGCAGCTTGGGGAGGGGCGAGCAGTACTTC. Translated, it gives CASSLGRGEQYF.

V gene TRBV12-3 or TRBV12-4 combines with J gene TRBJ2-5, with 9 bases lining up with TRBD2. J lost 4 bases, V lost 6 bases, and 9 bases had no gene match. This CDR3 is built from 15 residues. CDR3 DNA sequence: TGTGCCAGCAGCCTGACTAGCGGAGGGCGAGAGACCCAGTACTTC. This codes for CASSLTSGGRETQYF.

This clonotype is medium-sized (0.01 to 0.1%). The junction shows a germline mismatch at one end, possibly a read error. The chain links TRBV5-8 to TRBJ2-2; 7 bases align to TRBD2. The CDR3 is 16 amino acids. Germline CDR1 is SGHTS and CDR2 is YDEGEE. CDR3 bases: TGTGCCAGCCTACGGGACCACCTAACTACACCGGGGGGGCTGTTTTTT. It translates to CASLRDHLTTPGGLFF.

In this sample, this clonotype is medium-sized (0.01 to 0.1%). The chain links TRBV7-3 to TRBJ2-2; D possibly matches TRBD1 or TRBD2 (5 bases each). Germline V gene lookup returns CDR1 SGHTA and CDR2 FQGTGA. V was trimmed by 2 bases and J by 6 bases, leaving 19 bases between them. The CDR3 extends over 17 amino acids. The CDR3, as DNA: TGTGCCAGCAGCTTATCACAGGACTCCCGACGACCCGGGGAGCTGTTTTTT. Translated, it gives CASSLSQDSRRPGELFF. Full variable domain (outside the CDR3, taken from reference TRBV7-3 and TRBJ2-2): GAGVSQTPSNKVTEKGKYVELRCDPISGHTALYWYRQSLGQGPEFLIYFQGTGAADDSGLPNDRFFAVRPEGSVSTLKIQRTERGDSAVYLCASSLSQDSRRPGELFFGEGSRLTVL.

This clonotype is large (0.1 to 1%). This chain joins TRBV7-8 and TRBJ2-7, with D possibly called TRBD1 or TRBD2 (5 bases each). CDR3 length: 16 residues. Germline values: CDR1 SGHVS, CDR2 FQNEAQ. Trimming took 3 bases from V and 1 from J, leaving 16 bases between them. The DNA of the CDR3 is TGTGCCAGCAGCTTTTTTGCAGGGCGCGGGTCCTACGAGCAGTACTTC. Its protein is CASSFFAGRGSYEQYF.

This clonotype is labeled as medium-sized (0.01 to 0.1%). The CDR3 DNA reads as TGTGCCAGCAGCCGGTTCGCGGGCTACACCTTC. Amino acids: CASSRFAGYTF. The chain is built from TRBV12-3 or TRBV12-4 and TRBJ1-2; D gene uncertain. The ends were cut back, 6 bases at V and 8 bases at J, with 10 bases in the middle. The CDR3 contains 11 residues.

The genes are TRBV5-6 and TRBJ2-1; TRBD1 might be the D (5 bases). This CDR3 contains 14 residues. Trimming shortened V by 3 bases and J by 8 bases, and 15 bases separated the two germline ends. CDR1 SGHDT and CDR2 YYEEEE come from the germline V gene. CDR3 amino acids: CASSYRTMLDEQFF. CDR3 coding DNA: TGTGCCAGCAGCTACAGGACCATGTTGGATGAGCAGTTCTTC.

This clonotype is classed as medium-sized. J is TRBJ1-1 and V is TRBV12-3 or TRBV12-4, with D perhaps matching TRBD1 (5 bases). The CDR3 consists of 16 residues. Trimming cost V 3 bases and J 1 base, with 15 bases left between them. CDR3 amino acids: CASSFPDGGENTEAFF. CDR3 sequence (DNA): TGTGCCAGCAGTTTCCCCGACGGGGGGGAGAACACTGAAGCTTTCTTT.